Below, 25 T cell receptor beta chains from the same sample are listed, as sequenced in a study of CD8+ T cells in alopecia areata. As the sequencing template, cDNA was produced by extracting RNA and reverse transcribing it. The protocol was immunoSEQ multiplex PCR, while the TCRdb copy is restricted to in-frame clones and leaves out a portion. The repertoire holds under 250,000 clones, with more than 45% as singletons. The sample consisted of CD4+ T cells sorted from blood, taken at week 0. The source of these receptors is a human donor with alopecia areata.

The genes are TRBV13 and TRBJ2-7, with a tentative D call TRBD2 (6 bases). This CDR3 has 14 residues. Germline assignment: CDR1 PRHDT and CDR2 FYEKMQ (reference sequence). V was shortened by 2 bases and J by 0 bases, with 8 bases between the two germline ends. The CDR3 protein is CASSLPGGSYEQYF. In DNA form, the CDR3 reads TGTGCCAGCAGCTTACCCGGGGGCTCCTACGAGCAGTACTTC.

CDR3 in amino acids: CASSLGPGTGKNTEAFF. In DNA, the CDR3 is TGTGCCAGCAGCCTTGGCCCGGGGACAGGCAAGAACACTGAAGCTTTCTTT. The chain has TRBV14 and TRBJ1-1; the match to TRBD1 covers 8 bases. CDR3 length equals 17 residues. The J segment lost 1 base and the V segment lost 4 bases, leaving 11 bases of the junction unmatched. Germline V gene lookup returns CDR1 SGHDN and CDR2 FVKESK.

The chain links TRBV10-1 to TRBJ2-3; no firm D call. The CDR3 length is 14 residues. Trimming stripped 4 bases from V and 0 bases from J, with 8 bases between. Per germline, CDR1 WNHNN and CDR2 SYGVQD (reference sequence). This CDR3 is CASSVEGSTDTQYF. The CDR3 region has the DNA TGCGCCAGCAGTGTGGAAGGTAGCACAGATACGCAGTATTTT.

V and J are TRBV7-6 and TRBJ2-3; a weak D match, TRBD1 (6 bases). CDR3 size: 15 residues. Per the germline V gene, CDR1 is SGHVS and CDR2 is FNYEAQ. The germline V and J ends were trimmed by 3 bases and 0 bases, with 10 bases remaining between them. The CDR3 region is CASSFRTVSTDTQYF. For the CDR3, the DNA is TGTGCCAGCAGCTTCAGGACAGTAAGCACAGATACGCAGTATTTT.

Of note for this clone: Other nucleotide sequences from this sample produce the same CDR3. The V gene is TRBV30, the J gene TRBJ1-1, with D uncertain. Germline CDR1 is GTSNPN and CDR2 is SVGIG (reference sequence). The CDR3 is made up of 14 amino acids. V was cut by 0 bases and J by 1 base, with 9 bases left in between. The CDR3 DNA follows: TGTGCCTGGAGTGTAGGAACGGGGAACACTGAAGCTTTCTTT. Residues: CAWSVGTGNTEAFF.

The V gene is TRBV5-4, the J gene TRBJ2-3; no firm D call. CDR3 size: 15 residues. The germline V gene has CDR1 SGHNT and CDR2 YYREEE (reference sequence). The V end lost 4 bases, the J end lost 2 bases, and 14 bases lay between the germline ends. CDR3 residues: CASSAIGPDTDTQYF. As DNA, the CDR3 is TGTGCCAGCAGCGCTATCGGGCCAGACACAGATACGCAGTATTTT.

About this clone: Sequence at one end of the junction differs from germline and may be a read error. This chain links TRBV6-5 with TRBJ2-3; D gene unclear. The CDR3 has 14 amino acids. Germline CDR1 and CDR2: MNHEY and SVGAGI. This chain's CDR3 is CASSNSGRSSTQYF. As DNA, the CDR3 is TGTGCCAGCAGTAACTCGGGCCGGAGCTCTACGCAGTATTTT.

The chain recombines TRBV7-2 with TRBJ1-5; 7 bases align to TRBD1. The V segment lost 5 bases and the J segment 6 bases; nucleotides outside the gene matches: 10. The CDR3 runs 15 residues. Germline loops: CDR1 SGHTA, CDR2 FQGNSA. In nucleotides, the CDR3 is TGTGCCAGCAGCGCCTCGGGACAGAGAGTTCAGCCCCAGCATTTT. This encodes CASSASGQRVQPQHF.

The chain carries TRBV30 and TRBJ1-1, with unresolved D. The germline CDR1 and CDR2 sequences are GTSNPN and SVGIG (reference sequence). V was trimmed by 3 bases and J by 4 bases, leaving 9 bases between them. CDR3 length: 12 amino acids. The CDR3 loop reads CAWRGYSTEAFF. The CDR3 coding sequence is TGTGCCTGGAGAGGGTACTCCACTGAAGCTTTCTTT.

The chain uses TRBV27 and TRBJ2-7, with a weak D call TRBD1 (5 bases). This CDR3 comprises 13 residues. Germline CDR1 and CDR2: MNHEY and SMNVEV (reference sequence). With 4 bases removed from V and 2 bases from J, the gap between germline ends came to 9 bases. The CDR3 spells CASSSLGPYEQYF. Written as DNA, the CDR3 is TGTGCCAGCAGTTCCTTGGGGCCCTACGAGCAGTACTTC.

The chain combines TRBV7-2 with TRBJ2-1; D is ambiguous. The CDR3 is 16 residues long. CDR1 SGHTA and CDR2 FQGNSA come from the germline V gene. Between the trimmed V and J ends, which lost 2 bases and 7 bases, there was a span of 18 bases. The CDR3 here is CASSLILPILGNEQFF. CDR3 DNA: TGTGCCAGCAGCTTAATTTTGCCTATCTTGGGGAATGAGCAGTTCTTC. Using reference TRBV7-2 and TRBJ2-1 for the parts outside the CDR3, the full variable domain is GAGVSQSPSNKVTEKGKDVELRCDPISGHTALYWYRQSLGQGLEFLIYFQGNSAPDKSGLPSDRFSAERTGGSVSTLTIQRTQQEDSAVYLCASSLILPILGNEQFFGPGTRLTVL.

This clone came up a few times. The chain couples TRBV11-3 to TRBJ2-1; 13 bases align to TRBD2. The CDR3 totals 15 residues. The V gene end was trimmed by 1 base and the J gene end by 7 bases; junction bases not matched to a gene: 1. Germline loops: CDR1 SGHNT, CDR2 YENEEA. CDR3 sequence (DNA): TGTGCCAGCAGCTTAGGGACTAGCGGGAGAAATGAGCAGTTCTTC. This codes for CASSLGTSGRNEQFF. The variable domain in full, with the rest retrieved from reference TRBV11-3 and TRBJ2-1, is EAGVVQSPRYKIIEKKQPVAFWCNPISGHNTLYWYLQNLGQGPELLIRYENEEAVDDSQLPKDRFSAERLKGVDSTLKIQPAELGDSAVYLCASSLGTSGRNEQFFGPGTRLTVL.

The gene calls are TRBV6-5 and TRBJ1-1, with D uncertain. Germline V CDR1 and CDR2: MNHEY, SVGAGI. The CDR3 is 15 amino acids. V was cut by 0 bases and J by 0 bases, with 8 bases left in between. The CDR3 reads CASSYSGQMNTEAFF. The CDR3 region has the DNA TGTGCCAGCAGTTACTCGGGTCAGATGAACACTGAAGCTTTCTTT.

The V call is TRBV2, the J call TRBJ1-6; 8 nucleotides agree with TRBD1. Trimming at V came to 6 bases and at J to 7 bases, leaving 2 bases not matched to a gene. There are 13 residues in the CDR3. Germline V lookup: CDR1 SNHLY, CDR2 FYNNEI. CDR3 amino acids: CASSRQGNSPLHF. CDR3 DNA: TGTGCCAGCAGCCGACAGGGGAATTCACCCCTCCACTTT.

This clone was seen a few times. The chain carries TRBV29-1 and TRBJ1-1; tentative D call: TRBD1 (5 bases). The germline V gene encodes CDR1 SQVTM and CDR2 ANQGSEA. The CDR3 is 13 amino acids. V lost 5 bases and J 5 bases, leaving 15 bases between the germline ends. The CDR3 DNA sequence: TGCAGCGTTCAATGGGGGATGGGGACTGAAGCTTTCTTT. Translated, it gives CSVQWGMGTEAFF.

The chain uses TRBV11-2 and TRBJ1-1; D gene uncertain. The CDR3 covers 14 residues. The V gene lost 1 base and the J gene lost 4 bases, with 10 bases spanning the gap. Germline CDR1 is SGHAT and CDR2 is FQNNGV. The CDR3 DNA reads TGTGCCAGCAGCTTAGCGATCGATGGCACTGAAGCTTTCTTT. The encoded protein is CASSLAIDGTEAFF. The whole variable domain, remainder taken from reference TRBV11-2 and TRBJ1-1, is EAGVAQSPRYKIIEKRQSVAFWCNPISGHATLYWYQQILGQGPKLLIQFQNNGVVDDSQLPKDRFSAERLKGVDSTLKIQPAKLEDSAVYLCASSLAIDGTEAFFGQGTRLTVV.

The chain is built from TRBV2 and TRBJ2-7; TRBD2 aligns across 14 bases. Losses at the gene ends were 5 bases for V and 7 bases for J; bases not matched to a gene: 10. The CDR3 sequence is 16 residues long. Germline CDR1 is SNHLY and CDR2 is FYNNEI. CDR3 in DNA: TGTGCCAGCAGTCCCGGACTAGCGGGAGGATCGGGTGAGCAGTACTTC. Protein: CASSPGLAGGSGEQYF. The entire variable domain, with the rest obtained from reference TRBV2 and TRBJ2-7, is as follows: EPEVTQTPSHQVTQMGQEVILRCVPISNHLYFYWYRQILGQKVEFLVSFYNNEISEKSEIFDDQFSVERPDGSNFTLKIRSTKLEDSAMYFCASSPGLAGGSGEQYFGPGTRLTVT.

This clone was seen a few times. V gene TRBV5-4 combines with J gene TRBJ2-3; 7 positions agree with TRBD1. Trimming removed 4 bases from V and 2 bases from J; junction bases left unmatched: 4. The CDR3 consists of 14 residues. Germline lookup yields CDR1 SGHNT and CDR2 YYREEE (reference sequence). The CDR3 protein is CASSRDSSTDTQYF. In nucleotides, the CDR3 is TGTGCCAGCAGCCGGGACAGCTCCACAGATACGCAGTATTTT.

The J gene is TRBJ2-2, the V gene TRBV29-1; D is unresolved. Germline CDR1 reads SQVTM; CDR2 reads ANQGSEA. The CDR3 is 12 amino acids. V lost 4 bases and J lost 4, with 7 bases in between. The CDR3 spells CSVGFITGELFF. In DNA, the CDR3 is TGCAGCGTTGGATTTATCACCGGGGAGCTGTTTTTT.

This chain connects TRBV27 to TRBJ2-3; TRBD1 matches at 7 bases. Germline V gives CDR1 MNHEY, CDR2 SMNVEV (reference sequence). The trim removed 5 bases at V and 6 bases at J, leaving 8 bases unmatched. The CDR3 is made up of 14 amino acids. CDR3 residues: CASSLTGVRDTQYF. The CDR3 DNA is TGTGCCAGCAGTCTTACAGGGGTCCGCGATACGCAGTATTTT.

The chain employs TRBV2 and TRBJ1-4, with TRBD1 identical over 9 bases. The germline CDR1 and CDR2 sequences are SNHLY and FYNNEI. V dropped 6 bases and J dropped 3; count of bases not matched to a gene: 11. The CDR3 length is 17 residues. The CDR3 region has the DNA TGTGCCAGCAGCTCGGATACAGGGGGCGGATCTAATGAAAAACTGTTTTTT. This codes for CASSSDTGGGSNEKLFF.

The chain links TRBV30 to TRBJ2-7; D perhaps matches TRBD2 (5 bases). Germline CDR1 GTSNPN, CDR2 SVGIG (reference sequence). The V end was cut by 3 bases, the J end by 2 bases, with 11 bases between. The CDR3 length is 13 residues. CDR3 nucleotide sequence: TGTGCCTGGAGCTCGGGGTACCCCTACGAGCAGTACTTC. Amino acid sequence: CAWSSGYPYEQYF.

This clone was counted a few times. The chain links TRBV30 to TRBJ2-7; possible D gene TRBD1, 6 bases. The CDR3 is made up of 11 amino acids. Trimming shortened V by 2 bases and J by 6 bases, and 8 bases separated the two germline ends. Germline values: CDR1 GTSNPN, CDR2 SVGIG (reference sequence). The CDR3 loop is CAWSQGPEQYF. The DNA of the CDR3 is TGTGCCTGGAGTCAGGGGCCCGAGCAGTACTTC.

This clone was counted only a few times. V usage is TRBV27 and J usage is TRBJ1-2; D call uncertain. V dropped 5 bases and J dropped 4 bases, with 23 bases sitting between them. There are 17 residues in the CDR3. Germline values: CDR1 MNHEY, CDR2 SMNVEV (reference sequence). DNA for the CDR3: TGTGCCAGCAGTCCCTCCGCCCGGGGTAAAGCGCCCTATGGCTACACCTTC. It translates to CASSPSARGKAPYGYTF.

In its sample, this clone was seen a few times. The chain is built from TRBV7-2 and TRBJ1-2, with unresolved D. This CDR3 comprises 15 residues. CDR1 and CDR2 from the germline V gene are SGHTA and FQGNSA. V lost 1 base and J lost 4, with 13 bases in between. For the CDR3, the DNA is TGTGCCAGCAGCTTAGTACCCTCAGGCAGCTATGGCTACACCTTC. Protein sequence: CASSLVPSGSYGYTF.